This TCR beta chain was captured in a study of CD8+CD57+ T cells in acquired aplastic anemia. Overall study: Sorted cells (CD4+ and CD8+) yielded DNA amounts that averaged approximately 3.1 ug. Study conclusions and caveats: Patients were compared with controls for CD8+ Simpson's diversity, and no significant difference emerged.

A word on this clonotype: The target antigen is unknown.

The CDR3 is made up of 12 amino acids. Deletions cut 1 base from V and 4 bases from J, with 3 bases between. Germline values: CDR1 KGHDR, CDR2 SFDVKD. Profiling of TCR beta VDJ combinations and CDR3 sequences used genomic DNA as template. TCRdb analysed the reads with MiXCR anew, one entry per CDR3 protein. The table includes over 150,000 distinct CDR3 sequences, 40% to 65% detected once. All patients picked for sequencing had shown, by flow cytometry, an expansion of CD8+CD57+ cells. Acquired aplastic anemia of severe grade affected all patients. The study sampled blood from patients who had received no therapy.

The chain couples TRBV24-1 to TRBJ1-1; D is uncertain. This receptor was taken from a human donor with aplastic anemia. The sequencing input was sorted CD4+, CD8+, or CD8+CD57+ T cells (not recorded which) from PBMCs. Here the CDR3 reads CATSDFVTEAFF. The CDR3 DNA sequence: TGTGCCACCAGTGATTTCGTCACTGAAGCTTTCTTT.